The 2 T cell receptor beta chains presented below share a single source sample, sequenced in a study of cytomegalovirus exposure and HLA in healthy donors. Amplification used 60 Vbeta primers and 13 Jbeta primers. Sequencing was performed with immunoSEQ multiplex PCR; in TCRdb, only in-frame clones are kept and a portion is missing. The sample consists of around 110,000 clones, 74% of them appearing once. Source material: PBMCs. These receptors came from a woman in her thirties or forties in good health and CMV-seropositive.

The chain couples TRBV9 to TRBJ1-1; 8 positions agree with TRBD1. The germline V gene has CDR1 SGDLS and CDR2 YYNGEE. Germline trimming cut 2 bases from V and 6 bases from J; bases unmatched to any gene: 9. The CDR3 has 15 amino acids. The CDR3 reads CASSVVGGQGSEAFF. The CDR3 bases are TGTGCCAGCAGCGTCGTAGGTGGACAGGGCTCTGAAGCTTTCTTT.

The V gene is TRBV2, the J gene TRBJ1-2; 7 bases agree with TRBD1. Losses at the gene ends were 3 bases for V and 7 bases for J; bases not matched to a gene: 11. The germline CDR1 and CDR2 sequences are SNHLY and FYNNEI. CDR3 length: 15 residues. The CDR3: CASSEDPGGGGGYTF. The CDR3 DNA reads as TGTGCCAGCAGTGAGGATCCCGGAGGGGGCGGTGGCTACACCTTC.